The source of this T cell receptor beta chain is a study of blood T cell repertoires in COVID-19. At the level of the study: The study drew acute and convalescent COVID-19 samples from the United States, Italy and Spain. T cells, B-cell-depleted T cells, or PBMCs provided the cDNA or gDNA that served as material.

Donors of Cohort 3 who recovered were those that had two negative PCRs, clearance, or symptom resolution. As processed by the authors: Amplified reference gene primers provided the basis for estimating nucleated cell counts. The table came from immunoSEQ multiplex PCR; TCRdb's copy has only in-frame clones and leaves some out. The DNA was the basis for D and trimming; V, J and clone size are from that table. The sample consists of 300,000 to 400,000 clones, 88% of them appearing once. V gave up 6 bases and J gave up 5 bases; unmatched junction bases: 17. In germline, CDR1 is SGHTA, CDR2 FQGNSA. This CDR3 spans 18 amino acids.

The TCR comes from a woman aged 18-29 years who had recovered from COVID-19. This chain links TRBV7-2 with TRBJ2-5, with 11 bases aligning to TRBD2. Sequences were obtained from PBMCs or T cells enriched from blood (not recorded which). This CDR3 is CASSFEYYIAGGPETQYF. CDR3 in DNA: TGTGCCAGCAGTTTTGAATACTACATAGCGGGGGGGCCGGAGACCCAGTACTTC. Variable domain in full (rest from reference TRBV7-2 and TRBJ2-5): GAGVSQSPSNKVTEKGKDVELRCDPISGHTALYWYRQSLGQGLEFLIYFQGNSAPDKSGLPSDRFSAERTGGSVSTLTIQRTQQEDSAVYLCASSFEYYIAGGPETQYFGPGTRLLVL.